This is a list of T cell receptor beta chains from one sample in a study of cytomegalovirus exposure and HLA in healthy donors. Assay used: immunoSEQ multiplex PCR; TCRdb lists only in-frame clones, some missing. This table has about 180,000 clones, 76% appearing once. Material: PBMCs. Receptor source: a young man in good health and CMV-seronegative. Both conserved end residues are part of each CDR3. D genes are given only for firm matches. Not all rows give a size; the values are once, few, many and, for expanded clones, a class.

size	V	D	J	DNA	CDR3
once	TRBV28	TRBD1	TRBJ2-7	TGTGCCAGCCGACCGAGGGGGCCTCCTAGCTCCTACGAGCAGTACTTC	CASRPRGPPSSYEQYF
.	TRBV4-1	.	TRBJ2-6	TGTGCCAGCAGCCAAGATGGGGGCGCTGGGGCCAACGTCCTGACTTTC	CASSQDGGAGANVLTF
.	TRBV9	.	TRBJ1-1	TGTGCCAGCAGAAGGGGCGCCTTCGGGAACACTGAAGCTTTCTTT	CASRRGAFGNTEAFF
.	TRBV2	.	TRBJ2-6	TGTGCCAGCAGTGAGGAGGGGCAGGGGGCCAACGTCCTGACTTTC	CASSEEGQGANVLTF
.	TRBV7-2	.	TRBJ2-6	TGTGCCAGCAGCTCGCGATCTGGGGCCAACGTCCTGACTTTC	CASSSRSGANVLTF
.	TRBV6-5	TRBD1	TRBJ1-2	TGTGCCAGCAGTTACGACAGGGGTCGGCTTGGGGATGGCTACACCTTC	CASSYDRGRLGDGYTF
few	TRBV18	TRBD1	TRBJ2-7	TGTGCCAGCTCAGAGGGACAGGTTCGTTACGAGCAGTACTTC	CASSEGQVRYEQYF
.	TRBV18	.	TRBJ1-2	TGTGCCAGCTCTGCGGATAACTATGGCTACACCTTC	CASSADNYGYTF
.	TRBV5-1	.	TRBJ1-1	TGCGCCAGCAGCTTGTCAGGGAAAGGCACTGAAGCTTTCTTT	CASSLSGKGTEAFF
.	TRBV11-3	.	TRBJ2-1	TGTGCCAGCAGCTTGGACGGAAGGGGGAACAATGAGCAGTTCTTC	CASSLDGRGNNEQFF
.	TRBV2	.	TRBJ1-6	TGTGCCAGCACTTCGGTTCAGGGAACTCCGCTTAATTCACCCCTCCACTTT	CASTSVQGTPLNSPLHF
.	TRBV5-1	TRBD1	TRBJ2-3	TGCGCCAGCAGCCGCAGTTTCCCGGGACAGTTCGCGACAGATACGCAGTATTTT	CASSRSFPGQFATDTQYF
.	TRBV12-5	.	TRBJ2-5	TGTGCTAGTGGTTTGGAAGGAGGGGATTTAGAGACCCAGTACTTC	CASGLEGGDLETQYF
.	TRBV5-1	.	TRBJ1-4	TGCGCCAGCAGCGAGACAAGAGAAAAACTGTTTTTT	CASSETREKLFF
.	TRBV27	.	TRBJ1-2	TGTGCCAGCAGTCAGGGCAGCGGGGCTAACTATGGCTACACCTTC	CASSQGSGANYGYTF
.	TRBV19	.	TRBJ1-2	TGTGCCAGTAGTCTGCGACAGTTTAACTATGGCTACACCTTC	CASSLRQFNYGYTF
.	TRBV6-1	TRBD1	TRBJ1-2	TGTGCCAGCAGGTCGACAGGGGAGAACGGCTACACCTTC	CASRSTGENGYTF
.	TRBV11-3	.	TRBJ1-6	TGTGCCAACCAATCAGTATCACCCCTCCACTTT	CANQSVSPLHF
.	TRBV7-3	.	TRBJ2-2	TGTGCCACCTCCGCGGGGACGGGAATGGGCACCGGGGAGCTGTTTTTT	CATSAGTGMGTGELFF
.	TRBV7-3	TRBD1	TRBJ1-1	TGTGCCAGCAGCCCAGGGGGCACTGAAGCTTTCTTT	CASSPGGTEAFF
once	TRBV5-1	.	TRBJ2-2	TGCGCCAGCAGCTTGGACGGCGGGGAGCTGTTTTTT	CASSLDGGELFF
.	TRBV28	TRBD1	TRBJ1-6	TGTGCCAGCAGTTACGCTGGCAGGGGGTCGAGTTCACCCCTCCACTTT	CASSYAGRGSSSPLHF
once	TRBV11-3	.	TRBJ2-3	TGTGCCAGCAGCTTATCTAGCAGATACACAGATACGCAGTATTTT	CASSLSSRYTDTQYF
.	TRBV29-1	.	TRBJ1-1	TGCAGCGGCCGGGACATCTTGAACACTGAAGCTTTCTTT	CSGRDILNTEAFF
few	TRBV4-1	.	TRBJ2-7	TGCGCCAGCAGCCAAGGCGGGACAGCCGAGCAGTACTTC	CASSQGGTAEQYF
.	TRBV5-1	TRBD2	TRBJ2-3	TGCGCCAGCAGCTCCCTACTAGCGGGAGCCACAGATACGCAGTATTTT	CASSSLLAGATDTQYF
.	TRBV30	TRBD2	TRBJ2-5	TGTGCCTGGAGCCCCTTCACTAGCGGGAGGGGGAGAACCCAGTACTTC	CAWSPFTSGRGRTQYF
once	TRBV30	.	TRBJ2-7	TGTGCCTCCAACCGGGACTCCAGCTCCTACGAGCAGTACTTC	CASNRDSSSYEQYF
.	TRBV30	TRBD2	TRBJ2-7	TGTGCCTTGGGGGGGTGCGAGCAGTACTTC	CALGGCEQYF
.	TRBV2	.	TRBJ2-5	TGTGCCAGCACCCCGGGGACCCAGTACTTC	CASTPGTQYF
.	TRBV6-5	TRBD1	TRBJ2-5	TGTGCCAGCAGTTACAAGGCAGGGGGCTACTGGGAGACCCAGTACTTC	CASSYKAGGYWETQYF
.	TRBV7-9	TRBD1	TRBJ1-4	TGTGCCAGCAGCCCAAGAGGACAGGGGAGTGAAAAACTGTTTTTT	CASSPRGQGSEKLFF
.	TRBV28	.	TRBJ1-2	TGTGCCAGCAGTTCCGGGGGGGGTGGCTACACCTTC	CASSSGGGGYTF
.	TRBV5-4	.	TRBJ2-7	TGTGCCAGCAGCTTAGAGAGGGGGTCCTACGAGCAGTACTTC	CASSLERGSYEQYF
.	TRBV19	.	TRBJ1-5	TGTGCCAGTAGTAACAGGGTGGGTCAGCCCCAGCATTTT	CASSNRVGQPQHF
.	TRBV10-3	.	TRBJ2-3	TGTGCGGGGGCGGGGGACACAGATACGCAGTATTTT	CAGAGDTDTQYF
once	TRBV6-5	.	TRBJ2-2	TGTGCCAGCAGTCCTCAGGTGCGGGTTGCGGGGGAGCTGTTTTTT	CASSPQVRVAGELFF
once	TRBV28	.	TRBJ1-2	TGTGCCAGCAGTTTACAAGGGGCCTATGGCTACACCTTC	CASSLQGAYGYTF
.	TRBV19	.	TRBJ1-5	TGTGCCAGTACCGGGGACACCCAGGCACGGCCCCAGCATTTT	CASTGDTQARPQHF
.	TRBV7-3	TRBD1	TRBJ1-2	TGTGCCAGCAGCTTATATCAGGGGGCAGGGGGCTACACCTTC	CASSLYQGAGGYTF
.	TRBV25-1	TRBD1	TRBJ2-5	TGTGCCAGCAGTGAACAAAGGGGACAGCAACAAGAGACCCAGTACTTC	CASSEQRGQQQETQYF
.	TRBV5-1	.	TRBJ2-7	TGCGCCAGCAGCTTGGGGGGGGACAGTCGTCTCTACGAGCAGTACTTC	CASSLGGDSRLYEQYF
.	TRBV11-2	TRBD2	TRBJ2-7	TGTGCCAGCAGCCAAAGCGGGAGATACGCCGAGCAGTACTTC	CASSQSGRYAEQYF
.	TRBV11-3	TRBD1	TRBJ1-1	TGTGCCAGCAGCCCGACAGGGGGGTGGACTGAAGCTTTCTTT	CASSPTGGWTEAFF
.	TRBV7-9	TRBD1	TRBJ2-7	TGTGCCAGCAGCACCGAGACAGGGGGCGGCGAGCAGTACTTC	CASSTETGGGEQYF
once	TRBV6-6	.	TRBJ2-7	TGTGCCAGCAGCCTACAGGGCCCAACCTACGAGCAGTACTTC	CASSLQGPTYEQYF
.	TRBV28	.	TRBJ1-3	TGTGCCGGTTCCAGAGGAAACACCATATATTTT	CAGSRGNTIYF
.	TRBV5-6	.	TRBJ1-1	TGTGCCAGCAGCTTGGTAGCCCGTGGGACTGAAGCTTTCTTT	CASSLVARGTEAFF
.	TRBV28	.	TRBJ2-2	TGTGCCAGCAGTTTATGGTCCAGGGTCAAAACCGGGGAGCTGTTTTTT	CASSLWSRVKTGELFF
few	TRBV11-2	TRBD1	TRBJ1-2	TGTGCCAGCAGCTTAGGGGGAAACAGGGGGGGCGGCTACACCTTC	CASSLGGNRGGGYTF
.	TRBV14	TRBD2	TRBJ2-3	TGTGCCAGCAGCCACAGCGGGAGGGTTGGAGATACGCAGTATTTT	CASSHSGRVGDTQYF
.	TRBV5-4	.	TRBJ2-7	TGTGCCAGCAGCGTCCCGCAGTCCTACGAGCAGTACTTC	CASSVPQSYEQYF